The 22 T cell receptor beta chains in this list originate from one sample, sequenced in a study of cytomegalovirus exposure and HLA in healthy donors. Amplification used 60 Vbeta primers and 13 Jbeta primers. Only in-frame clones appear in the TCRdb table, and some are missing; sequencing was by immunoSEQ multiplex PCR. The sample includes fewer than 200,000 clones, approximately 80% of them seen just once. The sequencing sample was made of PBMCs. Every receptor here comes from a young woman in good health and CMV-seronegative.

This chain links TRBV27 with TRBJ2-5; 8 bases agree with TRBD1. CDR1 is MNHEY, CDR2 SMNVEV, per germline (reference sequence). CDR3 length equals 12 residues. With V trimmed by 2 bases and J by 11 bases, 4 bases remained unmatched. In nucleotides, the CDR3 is TGTGCCAGCAGTTTAAGACAGGGGCCTCAGTACTTC. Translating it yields CASSLRQGPQYF.

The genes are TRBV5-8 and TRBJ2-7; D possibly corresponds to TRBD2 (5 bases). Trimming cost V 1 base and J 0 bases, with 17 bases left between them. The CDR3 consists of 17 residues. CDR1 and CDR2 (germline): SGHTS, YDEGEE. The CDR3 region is CASSLRVPGGGSYEQYV. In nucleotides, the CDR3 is TGTGCCAGCAGCTTGAGGGTCCCGGGCGGAGGCTCCTACGAGCAGTACGTC.

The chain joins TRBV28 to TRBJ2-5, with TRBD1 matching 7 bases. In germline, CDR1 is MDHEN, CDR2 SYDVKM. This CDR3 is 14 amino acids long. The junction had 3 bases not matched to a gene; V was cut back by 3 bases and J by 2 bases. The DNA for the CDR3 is TGTGCCAGCAGTTTGGGGACAGTTCAAGAGACCCAGTACTTC. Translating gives CASSLGTVQETQYF.

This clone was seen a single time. CDR3 DNA: TGTGCCAGCAGCGGTGGACTAGCGGGAGGCGTGGGGAGCACAGATACGCAGTATTTT. It yields the protein CASSGGLAGGVGSTDTQYF. The J gene is TRBJ2-3, the V gene TRBV7-2; TRBD2 agrees at 14 bases. The CDR3 has 19 residues. V shed 5 bases, J shed 0 bases, and the junction held 10 bases outside the gene matches. Germline assignment: CDR1 SGHTA and CDR2 FQGNSA.

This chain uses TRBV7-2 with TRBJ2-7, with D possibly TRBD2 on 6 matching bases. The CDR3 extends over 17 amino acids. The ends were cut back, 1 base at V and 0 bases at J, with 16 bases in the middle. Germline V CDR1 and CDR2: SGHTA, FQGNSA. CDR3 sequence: CASSLGLAGQSSYEQYF. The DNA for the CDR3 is TGTGCCAGCAGCTTAGGGCTGGCGGGGCAGAGCTCCTACGAGCAGTACTTC.

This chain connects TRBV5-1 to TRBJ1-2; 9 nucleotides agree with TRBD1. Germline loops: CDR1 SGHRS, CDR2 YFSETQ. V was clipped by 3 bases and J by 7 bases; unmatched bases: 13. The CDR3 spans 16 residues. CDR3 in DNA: TGCGCCAGCAGCTCGACACAGGGGGCGAGTATCTCTGGCTACACCTTC. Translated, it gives CASSSTQGASISGYTF.

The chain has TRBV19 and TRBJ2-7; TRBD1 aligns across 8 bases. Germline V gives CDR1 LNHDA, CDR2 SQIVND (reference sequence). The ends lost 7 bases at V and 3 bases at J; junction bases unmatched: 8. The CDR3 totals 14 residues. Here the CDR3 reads CASTETGGDYEQYF. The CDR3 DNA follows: TGTGCCAGTACTGAAACAGGGGGAGACTACGAGCAGTACTTC.

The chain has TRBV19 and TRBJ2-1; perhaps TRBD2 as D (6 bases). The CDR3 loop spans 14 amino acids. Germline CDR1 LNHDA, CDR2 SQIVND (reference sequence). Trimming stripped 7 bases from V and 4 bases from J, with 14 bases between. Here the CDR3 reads CASKIAGLYNEQFF. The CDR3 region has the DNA TGTGCCAGTAAAATCGCGGGATTGTACAATGAGCAGTTCTTC.

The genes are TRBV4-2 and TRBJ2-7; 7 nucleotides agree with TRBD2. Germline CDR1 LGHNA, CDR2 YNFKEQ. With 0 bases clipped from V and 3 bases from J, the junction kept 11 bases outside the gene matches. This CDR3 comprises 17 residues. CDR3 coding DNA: TGTGCCAGCAGCCAAGACCCAGGACTAGTTTCCAACTACGAGCAGTACTTC. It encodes CASSQDPGLVSNYEQYF.

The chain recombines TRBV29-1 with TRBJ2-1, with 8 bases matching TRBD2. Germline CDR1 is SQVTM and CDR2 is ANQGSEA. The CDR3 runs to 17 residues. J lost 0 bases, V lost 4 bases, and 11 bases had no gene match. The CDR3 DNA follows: TGCAGCGTTGGGTTAGCGGGACCAAGGAGCTCCTACAATGAGCAGTTCTTC. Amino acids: CSVGLAGPRSSYNEQFF.

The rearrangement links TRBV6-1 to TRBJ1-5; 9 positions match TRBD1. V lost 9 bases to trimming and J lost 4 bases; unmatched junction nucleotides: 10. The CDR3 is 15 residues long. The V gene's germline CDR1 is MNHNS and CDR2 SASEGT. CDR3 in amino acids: CASTPTGGINQPQHF. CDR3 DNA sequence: TGTGCCAGTACTCCGACAGGGGGAATAAATCAGCCCCAGCATTTT.

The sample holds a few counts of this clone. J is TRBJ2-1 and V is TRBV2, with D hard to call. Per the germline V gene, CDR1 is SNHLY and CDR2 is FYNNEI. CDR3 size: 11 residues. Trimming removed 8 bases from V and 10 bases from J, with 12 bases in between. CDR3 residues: CASLLGWEQFF. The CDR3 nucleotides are TGTGCCAGCCTTCTCGGTTGGGAGCAGTTCTTC.

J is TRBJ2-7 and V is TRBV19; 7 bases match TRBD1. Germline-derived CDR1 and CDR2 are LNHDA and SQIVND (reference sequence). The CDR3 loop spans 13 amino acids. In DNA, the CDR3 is TGTGTCGTCTCGGAGACAGGGACCTACGAGCAGTACTTC. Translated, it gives CVVSETGTYEQYF.

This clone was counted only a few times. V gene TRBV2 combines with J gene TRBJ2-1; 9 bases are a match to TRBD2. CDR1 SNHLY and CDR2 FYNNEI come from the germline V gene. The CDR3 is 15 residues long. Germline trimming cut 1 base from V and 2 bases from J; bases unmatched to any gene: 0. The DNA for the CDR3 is TGTGCCAGCAGTGAAGGCGGGAGGGCCTACAATGAGCAGTTCTTC. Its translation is CASSEGGRAYNEQFF.

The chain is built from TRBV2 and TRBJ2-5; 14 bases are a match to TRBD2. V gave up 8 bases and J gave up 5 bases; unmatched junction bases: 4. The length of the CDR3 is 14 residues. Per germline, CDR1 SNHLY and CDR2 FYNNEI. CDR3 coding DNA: TGTGCCAGCGCGGGACTAGCGGGAGAGGAGACCCAGTACTTC. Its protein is CASAGLAGEETQYF.

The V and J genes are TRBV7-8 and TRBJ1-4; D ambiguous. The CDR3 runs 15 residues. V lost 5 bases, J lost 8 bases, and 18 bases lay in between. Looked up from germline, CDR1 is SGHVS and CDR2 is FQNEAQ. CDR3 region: CASSPRPGVDEKLFF. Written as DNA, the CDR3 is TGTGCCAGCAGCCCAAGACCGGGAGTCGACGAAAAACTGTTTTTT.

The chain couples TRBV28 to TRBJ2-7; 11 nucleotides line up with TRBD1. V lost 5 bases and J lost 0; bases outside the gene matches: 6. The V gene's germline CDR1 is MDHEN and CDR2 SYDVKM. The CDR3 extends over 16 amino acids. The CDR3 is CASSQAGQGASYEQYF. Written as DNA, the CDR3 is TGTGCCAGCAGTCAGGCAGGACAGGGGGCCTCCTACGAGCAGTACTTC.

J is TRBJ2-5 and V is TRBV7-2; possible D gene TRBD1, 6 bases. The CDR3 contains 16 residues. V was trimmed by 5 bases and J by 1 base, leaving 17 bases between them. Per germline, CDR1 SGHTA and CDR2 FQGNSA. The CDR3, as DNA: TGTGCCAGCAGCCGAGACCCAGGGGCCAGCCAAGAGACCCAGTACTTC. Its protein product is CASSRDPGASQETQYF.

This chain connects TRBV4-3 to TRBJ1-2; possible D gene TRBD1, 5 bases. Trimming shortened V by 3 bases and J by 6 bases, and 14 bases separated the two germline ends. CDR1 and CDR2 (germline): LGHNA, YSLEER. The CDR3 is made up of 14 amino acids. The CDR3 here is CASSQDRSGNGYTF. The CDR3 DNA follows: TGCGCCAGCAGCCAGGATCGATCAGGGAATGGCTACACCTTC.

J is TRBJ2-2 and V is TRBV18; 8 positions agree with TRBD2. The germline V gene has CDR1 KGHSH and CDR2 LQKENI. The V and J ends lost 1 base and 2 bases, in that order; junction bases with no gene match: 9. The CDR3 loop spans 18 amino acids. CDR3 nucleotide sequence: TGTGCCAGCTCACCACGGGACTCTAGCGGGCTTAACACCGGGGAGCTGTTTTTT. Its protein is CASSPRDSSGLNTGELFF.

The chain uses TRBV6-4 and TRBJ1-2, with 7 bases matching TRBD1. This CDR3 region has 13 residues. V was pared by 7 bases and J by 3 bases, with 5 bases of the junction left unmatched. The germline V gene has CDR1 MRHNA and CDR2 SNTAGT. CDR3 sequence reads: CASMGTDYYGYTF. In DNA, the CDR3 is TGTGCCAGCATGGGGACAGACTACTATGGCTACACCTTC.

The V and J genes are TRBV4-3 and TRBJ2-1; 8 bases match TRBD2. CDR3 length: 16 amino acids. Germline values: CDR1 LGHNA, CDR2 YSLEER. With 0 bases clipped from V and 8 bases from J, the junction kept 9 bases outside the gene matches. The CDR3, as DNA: TGCGCCAGCAGCCAAGAGGAAGCGGGAGAGGTTGATGAGCAGTTCTTC. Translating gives CASSQEEAGEVDEQFF.